The rows below give T cell receptor beta chains drawn from one sample of a study of T cells in Graves' hyperthyroidism and ophthalmopathy. TCRdb itself ran the multiplex PCR reads through MiXCR, one entry per CDR3 protein. The sample lists over 200,000 distinct CDR3 sequences; roughly 15% were seen once. Sequencing used blood. These receptors all stem from a man in his fifties or sixties with Graves' hyperthyroidism. Each CDR3 is given with its conserved first and last residue. D genes are given only for firm matches. Some rows have no size entry. The others give once, few or many, or a class for an expanded clone.

TRBJ2-1,many,TRBV12-3/TRBV12-4,NA,TGTGCCAGCAGTTTAGCTCACAGGGTGGTTGGGCAGTTCTTC,CASSLAHRVVGQFF
TRBJ2-5,few,TRBV24-1,NA,TGTGCCACCAGTGATCCGACGACGGGAGCATTGGGAGAGACCCAGTACTTC,CATSDPTTGALGETQYF
TRBJ2-7,NA,TRBV4-2,NA,TGTGCCAGCAGCCAAGATCGAACCTACGAGCAGTACTTC,CASSQDRTYEQYF
TRBJ2-1,many,TRBV6-1,NA,TGTGCCAGCAGTGTGGGCAGGGGTTCCTACAATGAGCAGTTCTTC,CASSVGRGSYNEQFF
TRBJ2-5,many,TRBV6-5,NA,TGTGCCAGCAGTTACTCGGTCAGGCAAGAGACCCAGTACTTC,CASSYSVRQETQYF
TRBJ2-7,many,TRBV5-5,NA,TGTGCCAGCTCCCATGGGGGTGTCTACGAGCAGTACTTC,CASSHGGVYEQYF
TRBJ2-7,many,TRBV7-9,NA,TGTGCCAGCAGTCCCCCCTCCGGGACCACCTACGAGCAGTACTTC,CASSPPSGTTYEQYF
TRBJ2-5,NA,TRBV19,NA,TGTGCCAGTAGTATGGGGGAGAAAGAGACCCAGTACTTC,CASSMGEKETQYF
TRBJ1-1,once,TRBV6-2/TRBV6-3,TRBD1,TGTGCCAGCAGCATACAGGGGAATGGGGGAGAAGCTTTCTTT,CASSIQGNGGEAFF
TRBJ2-7,few,TRBV12-5,TRBD2,TGTGCTAGTGGTTCAGGGTTACTAGCGGCAAACTACGAGCAGTACTTC,CASGSGLLAANYEQYF
TRBJ2-7,NA,TRBV28,TRBD2,TGTACCAGCAGTTTAGATCGGGAGGGTTCCTACGAGCAGTACTTC,CTSSLDREGSYEQYF
TRBJ2-1,few,TRBV13,TRBD2,TGTGCCAGCAGCCCCCGGACTAGCGGCCTAAGCAGTGGCAATGAGCAGTTCTTC,CASSPRTSGLSSGNEQFF
TRBJ1-2,NA,TRBV27,NA,TGTGCCAGCAGTCCGGACGGTTATCTTGGCTACACCTTC,CASSPDGYLGYTF
TRBJ2-7,few,TRBV7-9,TRBD2,TGTGCCAGCAGCTTAGGATTGGGGGGGTTGAGCTCCTACGAGCAGTACTTC,CASSLGLGGLSSYEQYF
TRBJ2-3,NA,TRBV15,TRBD2,TGTGCCACCAGCAGAGATCGGGGTAGCGGGAGTCGGGATACGCAGTATTTT,CATSRDRGSGSRDTQYF
TRBJ2-6,NA,TRBV20-1,NA,TGCAGTGCGCTACAGGGAAACTCTGGGGCCAACGTCCTGACTTTC,CSALQGNSGANVLTF
TRBJ2-3,many,TRBV6-1,NA,TGTGCCAGCACAGCGCGGGGCACAGATACGCAGTATTTT,CASTARGTDTQYF
TRBJ2-5,many,TRBV28,NA,TGTGCCAGCAGTTCAACCGGATTACTCGGAGAGACCCAGTACTTC,CASSSTGLLGETQYF
TRBJ2-1,many,TRBV12-3/TRBV12-4,NA,TGTGCCAGCAGTTTAGTGTCAGATTCCTTCTACAATGAGCAGTTCTTC,CASSLVSDSFYNEQFF
TRBJ1-2,once,TRBV7-2,NA,TGTGCCAGCAGCTCGATACAGCTAGTCTATGGCTACACCTTC,CASSSIQLVYGYTF